The TCR beta chain described here comes from a study of cytomegalovirus exposure and HLA in healthy donors. Background on the study: There were just under 400 genotyped donors. Of these, roughly 82% fell in the genetic ancestry cluster associated with self-reported Caucasian donors.

The PCR contained 60 Vbeta and 13 Jbeta primers. Sequenced by immunoSEQ multiplex PCR; TCRdb stores in-frame clones only, minus some. Altogether around 100,000 clones are present, about three quarters being singletons, with the ten largest covering approximately 5.1%. This clone was seen a few times. Its antigen is undetermined. The V end lost 3 bases, the J end lost 2 bases, and 10 bases lay between the germline ends. Germline-derived CDR1 and CDR2 are ENHRY and SYGVKD. The length of the CDR3 is 14 residues. Study conclusions and caveats: Later work found that TCR association rates differed between HLA loci; DRB1 had the most and HLA-C the fewest. Some segments of the V type, notably TRBV6-2 and TRBV6-3, were excluded as indistinguishable.

What was sequenced was PBMCs. The chain has TRBV10-3 and TRBJ2-5; D gene ambiguous. The sequence derives from a female donor in good health and CMV-seropositive. The CDR3 loop is CAISEWARQETQYF. In DNA form, the CDR3 reads TGTGCCATCAGTGAATGGGCTCGACAAGAGACCCAGTACTTC.